Listed here are 7 T cell receptor beta chains from one sample, sequenced in a study of response to subunit inactivated influenza vaccine (dated by TCRdb to the late 2010s). Receptor amplification or capture employed RT-PCR. Instrument used: Illumina HiSeq 2500. The raw public data were reprocessed by TCRdb itself: fastp quality trimming at Q25, MiXCR clonotype calling, in-frame beta chains only. Duplicate CDR3 protein sequences are folded into a single record with the most common DNA and genes. In this sample the table shows some 520,000 distinct CDR3 sequences, 16% of which occur a single time. The ten largest clones represent roughly 3% of the sample. The sample was CD4+ T cells sorted from PBMCs, taken less than 30 months after vaccination. All receptors derive from a man between 45 and 75 years old who received an inactivated influenza vaccine. Donor details come from another sample of the same person, matched by shared clones.

V and J are TRBV6-2 or TRBV6-3 and TRBJ2-2, with 8 bases identical to TRBD2. The CDR3 contains 12 residues. Trimming removed 7 bases from V and 6 bases from J; junction bases left unmatched: 1. Germline V gene lookup returns CDR1 MNHEY and CDR2 SVGEGT. DNA of the CDR3: TGTGCCAGCAAGCGGGGGTCCGGGGAGCTGTTTTTT. Translating it yields CASKRGSGELFF.

In regard to this clonotype: A much bigger clone sits one base away, suggesting this may be a read error. The chain couples TRBV20-1 to TRBJ2-3, with a tentative D call TRBD2 (6 bases). The V and J ends lost 3 bases and 3 bases respectively, with 19 bases between them. Germline-derived CDR1 and CDR2 are DFQATT and SNEGSKA (reference sequence). The CDR3 runs 16 residues. Here the CDR3 DNA reads TGCAGTGCTAGCCCTCCCGCGGGACGCCAAACAGATACGCAGTATTTT. As protein: CSASPPAGRQTDTQYF.

V and J are TRBV28 and TRBJ2-5; no definite D call. Between the trimmed V and J ends, which lost 1 base and 2 bases, there was a span of 17 bases. CDR1 MDHEN and CDR2 SYDVKM come from the germline V gene. The CDR3 spans 17 residues. CDR3 loop: CASSLLRMASKQETQYF. The DNA of the CDR3 is TGTGCCAGCAGTTTATTAAGGATGGCCTCCAAACAAGAGACCCAGTACTTC.

The chain couples TRBV30 to TRBJ1-1; D is undetermined. The CDR3 runs 14 residues. The V gene's germline CDR1 is GTSNPN and CDR2 SVGIG (reference sequence). The V gene lost 8 bases and the J gene lost 0 bases, with 16 bases spanning the gap. The chain's CDR3 is CARSEGIMNTEAFF. For the CDR3, the DNA is TGTGCCCGGTCCGAAGGGATCATGAACACTGAAGCTTTCTTT.

This clonotype has at least ten counts. The chain uses TRBV6-1 and TRBJ1-2, with a possible D match to TRBD1 (6 bases). CDR1 is MNHNS and CDR2 is SASEGT in the germline V gene. The CDR3 has 13 residues. V was shortened by 4 bases and J by 9 bases, with 15 bases between the two germline ends. CDR3 in amino acids: CASSAQGGGRYTF. In DNA form, the CDR3 reads TGTGCCAGCAGTGCACAGGGTGGTGGTCGCTACACCTTC.

This clonotype came up a few times. This sequence joins TRBV3-1 and TRBJ2-7; possible D gene TRBD1, 6 bases. The CDR3 loop spans 14 amino acids. V lost 3 bases, J lost 6 bases, and 15 bases lay in between. CDR1 and CDR2 (germline): LGHDT, YNNKEL (reference sequence). The CDR3 nucleotides read TGTGCCAGCAGCCAGGGGGCCCCTCCGTTCGAGCAGTACTTC. This translates into CASSQGAPPFEQYF.

The chain uses TRBV6-1 and TRBJ2-7, with D unclear. The CDR3 spans 14 residues. Trimming pared 4 bases from V and 2 bases from J, leaving 12 bases between. CDR1 is MNHNS and CDR2 is SASEGT in the germline V gene. DNA of the CDR3: TGTGCCAGCAGTGTACGCCCGAAAGCCTACGAGCAGTACTTC. The encoded protein is CASSVRPKAYEQYF.